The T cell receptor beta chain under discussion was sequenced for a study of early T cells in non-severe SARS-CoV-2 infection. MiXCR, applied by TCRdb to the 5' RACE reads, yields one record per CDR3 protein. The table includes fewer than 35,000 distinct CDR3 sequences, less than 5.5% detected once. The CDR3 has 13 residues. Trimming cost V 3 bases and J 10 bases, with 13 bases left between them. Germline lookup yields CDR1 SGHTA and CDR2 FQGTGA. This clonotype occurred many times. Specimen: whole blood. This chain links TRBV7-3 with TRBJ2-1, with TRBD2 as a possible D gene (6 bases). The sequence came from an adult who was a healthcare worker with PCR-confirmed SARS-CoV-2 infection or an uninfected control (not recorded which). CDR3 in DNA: TGTGCCAGCAGCTTCGAGTGGGGAGGCGAGCAGTTCTTC. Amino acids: CASSFEWGGEQFF.